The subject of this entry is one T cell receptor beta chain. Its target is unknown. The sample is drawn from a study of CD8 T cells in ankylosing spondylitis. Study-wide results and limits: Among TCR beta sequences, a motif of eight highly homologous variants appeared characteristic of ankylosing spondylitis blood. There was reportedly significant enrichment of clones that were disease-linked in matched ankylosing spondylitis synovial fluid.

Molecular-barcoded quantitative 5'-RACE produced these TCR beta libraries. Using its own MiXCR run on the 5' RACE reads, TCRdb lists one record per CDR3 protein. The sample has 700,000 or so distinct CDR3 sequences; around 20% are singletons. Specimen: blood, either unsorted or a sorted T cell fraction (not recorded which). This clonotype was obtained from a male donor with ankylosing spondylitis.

In DNA form, the CDR3 reads TGTGCCAGCAGTCGCTCGGCTAGCGGGCTCACCGGGGAGCTGTTTTTT. It encodes CASSRSASGLTGELFF. The chain links TRBV6-5 to TRBJ2-2, with 8 bases matching TRBD2. J gave up 4 bases and V 5 bases, and 9 bases lay outside the gene matches. The CDR3 is made up of 16 amino acids. Germline V gene data show CDR1 as MNHEY and CDR2 as SVGAGI.